The rows below give T cell receptor beta chains drawn from one sample of a study of cytotoxic CD8 clonotypes in ibrutinib-treated CLL. TCRdb's table, derived via immunoSEQ multiplex PCR, lists solely in-frame clones and lacks some. The table shows just over 200,000 clones, with 79% occurring only once. Material: PBMCs, obtained after 12 months of ibrutinib treatment. These receptors originate from a human donor with chronic lymphocytic leukemia. Each CDR3 is given with its conserved first and last residue. D genes are given only for firm matches. Size is stated for part of the rows, as once, few or many counts, or as a class when the clone is expanded.

>TRBV19|once|TRBD2|TRBJ2-1
TGTGCCAGTAGTATTGGTTTAGGTCCCAGCGGGGATGAGCAGTTCTTC
CASSIGLGPSGDEQFF
>TRBV19|NA|TRBD1|TRBJ2-1
TGTGCCAGTAAGGAGGGACAGGGTACTTACAATGAGCAGTTCTTC
CASKEGQGTYNEQFF
>TRBV27|NA|TRBD2|TRBJ2-3
TGTGCCAGCAGTTTATCGGGCGGGGGGATCCTTCCGCAGTATTTT
CASSLSGGGILPQYF
>TRBV20-1|NA|NA|TRBJ2-7
TGCAGTGCTAGCCAGGGAGACGAGCAGTACTTC
CSASQGDEQYF
>TRBV12-5|NA|TRBD1|TRBJ1-4
TGTGCTAGTGGTCCAAGATCCGGGACAGACACAACTAATGAAAAACTGTTTTTT
CASGPRSGTDTTNEKLFF
>TRBV29-1|NA|TRBD1|TRBJ2-7
TGCAGCGTTGTATGGCAGGGGGCCTACGAGCAGTACTTC
CSVVWQGAYEQYF
>TRBV25-1|NA|NA|TRBJ1-6
TGTGCCAGCAGTGTAACCTTCGCCGGGAATTCACCCCTCCACTTT
CASSVTFAGNSPLHF
>TRBV19|NA|TRBD2|TRBJ2-2
TGTGCCAGTAGTCTGCCTCCGGGACTAGCGCCAAACACCGGGGAGCTGTTTTTT
CASSLPPGLAPNTGELFF
>TRBV6-5|NA|NA|TRBJ1-2
TGTGCCAGCAGTTACGTAGGGGGAACAACATATGGCTACACCTTC
CASSYVGGTTYGYTF
>TRBV15|NA|TRBD2|TRBJ2-2
TGTGCCACCAGCAGAGGTCTAGCGGAAGGCGGGGAGCTGTTTTTT
CATSRGLAEGGELFF
>TRBV11-2|NA|NA|TRBJ1-1
TGTGCCAGCAGCTTAGAGGCTACAACTGAAGCTTTCTTT
CASSLEATTEAFF
>TRBV25-1|NA|NA|TRBJ1-3
TGTGCCAGCAGTCTCCTCTCTGGAAACACCATATATTTT
CASSLLSGNTIYF
>TRBV15|NA|NA|TRBJ2-5
TGTGCCACCAGAAAGAGGGGGGCCCAAGAGACCCAGTACTTC
CATRKRGAQETQYF
>TRBV9|NA|NA|TRBJ1-6
TGTGCCAGCAGCGTAGTTGGGCAGGCCAATTCACCCCTCCACTTT
CASSVVGQANSPLHF
>TRBV5-3|few|NA|TRBJ1-1
TGTGCCAGAAGCGTCGGGAAGGAAGCTTTCTTT
CARSVGKEAFF
>TRBV5-1|NA|NA|TRBJ1-1
TGCGCCAGCAGCTTGGACTTTCCGGGGCGAACTGGCACTGAAGCTTTCTTT
CASSLDFPGRTGTEAFF
>TRBV9|NA|NA|TRBJ2-7
TGTGCCAGCAGCGTCGGAGGGCTTATGGCCTACGAGCAGTACTTC
CASSVGGLMAYEQYF
>TRBV28|NA|TRBD1|TRBJ1-2
TGTGCCAGCAGTGGCGACAGGGCTAACTATGGCTACACCTTC
CASSGDRANYGYTF
>TRBV6-5|NA|NA|TRBJ2-7
TGTGCCAGCAGTTACTCCCAGGGAGACTCCTACGAGCAGTACTTC
CASSYSQGDSYEQYF
>TRBV7-8|NA|NA|TRBJ2-1
TGTGCCAGCAGCCTTACAGGGGCGGACTACCTGGGGGGTGAGCAGTTCTTC
CASSLTGADYLGGEQFF
>TRBV29-1|NA|NA|TRBJ2-1
TGCAGCGTTGAAGGCGGCGGGATGAATGAGCAGTTCTTC
CSVEGGGMNEQFF
>TRBV5-6|NA|NA|TRBJ2-1
TGTGCCAGCAGCGCACAGTATGAGCAGTTCTTC
CASSAQYEQFF